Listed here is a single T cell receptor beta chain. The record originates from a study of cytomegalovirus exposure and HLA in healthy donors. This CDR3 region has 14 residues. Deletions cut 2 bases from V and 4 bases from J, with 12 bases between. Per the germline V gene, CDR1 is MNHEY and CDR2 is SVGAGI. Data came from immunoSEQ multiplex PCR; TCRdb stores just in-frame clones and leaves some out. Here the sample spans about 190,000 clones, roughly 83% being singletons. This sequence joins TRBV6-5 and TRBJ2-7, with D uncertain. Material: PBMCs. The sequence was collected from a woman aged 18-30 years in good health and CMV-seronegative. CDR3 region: CASSYLGQVYEQYF. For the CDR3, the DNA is TGTGCCAGCAGTTACCTGGGTCAGGTATACGAGCAGTACTTC.